Listed below are T cell receptor beta chains from one sample, sequenced in a study of response to subunit inactivated influenza vaccine. MiXCR, applied by TCRdb to the RT-PCR reads, yields one record per CDR3 protein. The sample shows about 700,000 distinct CDR3 sequences, about 15% of them seen only once. This specimen was PBMCs from blood, taken less than 15 days before vaccination. These receptors were taken from a man aged 45 to 65 who received an inactivated influenza vaccine. Both conserved end residues are part of each CDR3. The order of the fields is D gene, clone size, J gene, V gene, CDR3 protein, CDR3 DNA. D genes are given only for firm matches. Size is stated for part of the rows, as once, few or many counts, or as a class when the clone is expanded.

-,few,TRBJ2-7,TRBV11-2,CASSPARGIYEQYF,TGTGCCAGCAGCCCGGCCAGGGGAATCTACGAGCAGTACTTC
-,-,TRBJ1-5,TRBV12-3/TRBV12-4,CASVSPGQPQHF,TGTGCCAGCGTCTCACCGGGTCAGCCCCAGCATTTT
-,many,TRBJ2-3,TRBV7-2,CAAKRREVTNTQYF,TGTGCGGCAAAACGCCGCGAAGTCACAAATACGCAGTATTTT
TRBD1,-,TRBJ1-4,TRBV7-9,CASRQGEWEKLFF,TGTGCCAGCAGACAGGGGGAGTGGGAAAAACTGTTTTTT
TRBD1,many,TRBJ1-5,TRBV4-3,CASSQDWDRDPNQPQHF,TGCGCCAGCAGCCAAGACTGGGACAGGGACCCAAATCAGCCCCAGCATTTT
-,many,TRBJ2-1,TRBV30,CAWSSSYEQFF,TGTGCCTGGAGTTCCAGTTATGAGCAGTTCTTC
TRBD1,-,TRBJ2-1,TRBV20-1,CSARQGLGANEQFF,TGCAGTGCTCGACAGGGGTTGGGCGCCAATGAGCAGTTCTTC
TRBD2,few,TRBJ2-2,TRBV12-3/TRBV12-4,CASSSSGGRDTGELFF,TGTGCCAGCAGCTCTAGCGGGGGCCGCGACACCGGGGAGCTGTTTTTT
-,few,TRBJ2-1,TRBV2,CASDLRGGNEQFF,TGTGCCAGCGATCTTAGGGGGGGCAATGAGCAGTTCTTC
-,-,TRBJ2-5,TRBV2,CASRNRDFQETQYF,TGTGCCAGCAGGAATAGGGACTTTCAAGAGACCCAGTACTTC
-,-,TRBJ1-4,TRBV5-6,CASSLSNIGGYEKLFF,TGTGCCAGCAGCTTGAGTAATATCGGGGGGTACGAAAAACTGTTTTTT
TRBD1,-,TRBJ2-7,TRBV4-3,CASSQETGFVGYNEQYF,TGCGCCAGCAGCCAAGAGACAGGGTTCGTCGGCTATAACGAGCAGTACTTC
-,few,TRBJ1-1,TRBV5-1,CASGDTMNTEAFF,TGCGCCAGCGGGGACACTATGAACACTGAAGCTTTCTTT
-,-,TRBJ2-7,TRBV12-3/TRBV12-4,CASSLRGAVHEQYF,TGTGCCAGCAGTTTACGAGGGGCCGTCCACGAGCAGTACTTC